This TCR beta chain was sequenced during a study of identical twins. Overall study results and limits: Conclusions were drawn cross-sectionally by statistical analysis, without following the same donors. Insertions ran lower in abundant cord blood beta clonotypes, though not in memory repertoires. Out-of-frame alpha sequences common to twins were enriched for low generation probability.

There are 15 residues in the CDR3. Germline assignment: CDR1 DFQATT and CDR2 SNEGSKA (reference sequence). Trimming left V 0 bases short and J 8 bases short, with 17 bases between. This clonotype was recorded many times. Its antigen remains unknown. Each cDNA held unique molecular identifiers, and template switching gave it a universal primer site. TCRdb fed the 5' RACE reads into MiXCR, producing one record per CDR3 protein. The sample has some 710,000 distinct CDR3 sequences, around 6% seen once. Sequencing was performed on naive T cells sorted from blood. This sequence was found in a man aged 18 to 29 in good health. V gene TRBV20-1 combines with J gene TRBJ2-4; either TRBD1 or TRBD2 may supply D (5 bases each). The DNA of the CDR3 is TGCAGTGCTAGAGATGGGGTGTCGGGGCTCGACATTCAGTACTTC. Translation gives CSARDGVSGLDIQYF.